This T cell receptor (beta chain) was sequenced for a study of cytomegalovirus exposure and HLA in healthy donors. With 60 Vbeta and 13 Jbeta primers, the PCR was carried out. Assay: immunoSEQ multiplex PCR; the TCRdb copy retains only in-frame clones and omits some. The sample contains more than 150,000 clones, roughly 77% of which appear only once. V was trimmed by 3 bases and J by 4 bases, leaving 13 bases between them. In germline, CDR1 is SNHLY, CDR2 FYNNEI. The CDR3 is made up of 14 amino acids. A remark on this clone: Its antigen is undetermined.

Findings and caveats of the study: The likely explanation for a cluster of highly shared sequence variants was sequencing artifact.

The sample consisted of PBMCs. The chain employs TRBV2 and TRBJ2-7, with D possibly being TRBD2 (6 bases). This TCR was sampled from a woman in her twenties or thirties in good health and CMV-seronegative. Here the CDR3 reads CASSDADGGYEQYF. CDR3 in DNA: TGTGCCAGCAGTGATGCGGACGGGGGTTACGAGCAGTACTTC. Full variable domain (remainder filled in from reference TRBV2 and TRBJ2-7): EPEVTQTPSHQVTQMGQEVILRCVPISNHLYFYWYRQILGQKVEFLVSFYNNEISEKSEIFDDQFSVERPDGSNFTLKIRSTKLEDSAMYFCASSDADGGYEQYFGPGTRLTVT.